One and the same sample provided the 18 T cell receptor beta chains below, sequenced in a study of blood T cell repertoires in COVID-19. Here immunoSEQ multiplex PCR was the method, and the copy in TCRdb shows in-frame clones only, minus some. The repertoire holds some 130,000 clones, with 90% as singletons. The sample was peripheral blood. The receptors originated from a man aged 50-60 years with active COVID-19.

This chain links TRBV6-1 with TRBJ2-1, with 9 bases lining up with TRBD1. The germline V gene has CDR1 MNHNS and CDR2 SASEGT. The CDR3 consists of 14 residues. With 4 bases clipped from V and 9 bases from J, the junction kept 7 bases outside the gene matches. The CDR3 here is CASSAGQGGAEQFF. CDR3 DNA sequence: TGTGCCAGCAGTGCGGGACAGGGTGGAGCTGAGCAGTTCTTC.

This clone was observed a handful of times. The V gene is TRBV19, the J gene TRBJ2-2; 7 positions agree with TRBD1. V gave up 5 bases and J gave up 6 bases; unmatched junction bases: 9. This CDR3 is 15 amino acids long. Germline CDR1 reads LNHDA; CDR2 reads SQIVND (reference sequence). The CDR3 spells CASSWDSTYSGELFF. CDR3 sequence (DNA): TGTGCCAGTAGTTGGGACAGTACCTACTCCGGGGAGCTGTTTTTT.

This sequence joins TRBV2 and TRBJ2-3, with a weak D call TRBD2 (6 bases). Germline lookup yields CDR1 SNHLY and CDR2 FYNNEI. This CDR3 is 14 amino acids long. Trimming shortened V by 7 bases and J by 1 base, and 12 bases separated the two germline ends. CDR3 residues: CASTRPGGTDTQYF. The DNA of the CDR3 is TGTGCCAGCACCAGGCCGGGAGGCACAGATACGCAGTATTTT.

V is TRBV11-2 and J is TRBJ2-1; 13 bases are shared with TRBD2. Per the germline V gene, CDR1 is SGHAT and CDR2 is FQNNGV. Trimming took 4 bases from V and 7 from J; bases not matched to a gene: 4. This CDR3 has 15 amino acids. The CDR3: CASSSRLAGGNEQFF. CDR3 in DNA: TGTGCCAGCAGCTCCAGACTAGCGGGGGGTAATGAGCAGTTCTTC.

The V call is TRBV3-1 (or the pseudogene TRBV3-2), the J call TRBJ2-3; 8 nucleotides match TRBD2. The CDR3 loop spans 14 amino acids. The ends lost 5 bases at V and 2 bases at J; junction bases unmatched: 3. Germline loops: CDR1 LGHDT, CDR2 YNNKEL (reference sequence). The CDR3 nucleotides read TGTGCCAGCAGCTACGGGGGGGTCACAGATACGCAGTATTTT. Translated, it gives CASSYGGVTDTQYF.

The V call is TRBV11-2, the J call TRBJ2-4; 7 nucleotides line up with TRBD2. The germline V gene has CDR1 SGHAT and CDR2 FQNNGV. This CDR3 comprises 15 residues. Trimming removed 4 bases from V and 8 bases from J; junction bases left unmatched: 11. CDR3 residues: CASSSLRTRGDIQYF. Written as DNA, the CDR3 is TGTGCCAGCAGCTCCCTTAGGACTAGAGGGGACATTCAGTACTTC.

The CDR3, as DNA: TGTGCCAGCAGTTACCGTAGCTCCTACGAGCAGTACTTC. It is translated as CASSYRSSYEQYF. The V gene is TRBV6-5, the J gene TRBJ2-7, with D unresolved. The CDR3 covers 13 residues. The germline CDR1 and CDR2 sequences are MNHEY and SVGAGI. Trimming pared 2 bases from V and 0 bases from J, leaving 5 bases between.

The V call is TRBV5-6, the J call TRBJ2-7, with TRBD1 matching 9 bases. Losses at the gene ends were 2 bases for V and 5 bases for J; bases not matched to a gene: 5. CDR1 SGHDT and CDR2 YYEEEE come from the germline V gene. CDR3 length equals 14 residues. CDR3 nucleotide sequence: TGTGCCAGCAGCTTTAGACAGGGGGACCACGAGCAGTACTTC. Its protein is CASSFRQGDHEQYF.

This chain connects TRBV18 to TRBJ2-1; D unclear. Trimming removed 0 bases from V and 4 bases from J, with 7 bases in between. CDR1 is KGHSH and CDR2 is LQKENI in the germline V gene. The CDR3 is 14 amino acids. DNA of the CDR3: TGTGCCAGCTCACCACCGAGAGCGTACAATGAGCAGTTCTTC. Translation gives CASSPPRAYNEQFF.

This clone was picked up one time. The CDR3 region has the DNA TGCGCCAGCAGCCAAGATGCAGGGGTATCTGAAGCTTTCTTT. It translates to CASSQDAGVSEAFF. The rearrangement uses TRBV4-1 and TRBJ1-1; D is possibly TRBD1 (6 bases). The length of the CDR3 is 14 residues. Per germline, CDR1 MGHRA and CDR2 YSYEKL. Deletions cut 0 bases from V and 6 bases from J, with 11 bases between.

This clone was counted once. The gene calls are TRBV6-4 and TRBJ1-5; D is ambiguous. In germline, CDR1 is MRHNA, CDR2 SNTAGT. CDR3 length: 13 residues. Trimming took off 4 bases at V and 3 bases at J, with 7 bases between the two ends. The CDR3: CASSAGYNQPQHF. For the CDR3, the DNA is TGTGCCAGCAGTGCAGGATACAATCAGCCCCAGCATTTT.

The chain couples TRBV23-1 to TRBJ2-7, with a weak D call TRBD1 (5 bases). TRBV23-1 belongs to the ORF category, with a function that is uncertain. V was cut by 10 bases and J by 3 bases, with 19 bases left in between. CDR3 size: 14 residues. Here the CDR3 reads CATDPRVGFYEQYV. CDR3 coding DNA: TGCGCCACCGACCCCAGGGTAGGGTTCTACGAGCAGTACGTC.

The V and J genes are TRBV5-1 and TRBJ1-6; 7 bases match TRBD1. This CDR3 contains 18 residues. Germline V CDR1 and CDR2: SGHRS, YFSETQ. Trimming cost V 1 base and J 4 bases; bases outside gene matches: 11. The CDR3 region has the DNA TGCGCCAGCAGCTTGAGCAATTCCGGGACAGAGTATAATTCACCCCTCCACTTT. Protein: CASSLSNSGTEYNSPLHF. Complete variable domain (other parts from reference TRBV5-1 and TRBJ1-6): KAGVTQTPRYLIKTRGQQVTLSCSPISGHRSVSWYQQTPGQGLQFLFEYFSETQRNKGNFPGRFSGRQFSNSRSEMNVSTLELGDSALYLCASSLSNSGTEYNSPLHFGNGTRLTVT.

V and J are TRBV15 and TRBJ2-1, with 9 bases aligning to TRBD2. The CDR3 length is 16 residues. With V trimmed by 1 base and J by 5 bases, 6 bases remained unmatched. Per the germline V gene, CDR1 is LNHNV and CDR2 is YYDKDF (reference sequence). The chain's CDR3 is CATSRGGSGRDNEQFF. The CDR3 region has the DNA TGTGCCACCAGCAGAGGGGGTAGCGGGAGAGACAATGAGCAGTTCTTC.

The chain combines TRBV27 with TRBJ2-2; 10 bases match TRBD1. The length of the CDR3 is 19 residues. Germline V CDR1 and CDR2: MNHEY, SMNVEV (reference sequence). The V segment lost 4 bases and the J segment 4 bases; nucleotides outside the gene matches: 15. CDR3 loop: CASSSHKTGGGRITGELFF. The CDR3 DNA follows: TGTGCCAGCAGTTCGCACAAGACAGGGGGCGGGCGGATCACCGGGGAGCTGTTTTTT.

The CDR3 DNA follows: TGTGCCAGCAGTCACCGGGACAGGGGGGCGGGGACCCAGTACTTC. Protein: CASSHRDRGAGTQYF. The chain couples TRBV6-5 to TRBJ2-5, with 11 bases aligning to TRBD1. From germline, CDR1 is MNHEY and CDR2 SVGAGI. Trimming cost V 5 bases and J 7 bases; bases outside gene matches: 9. The CDR3 is 15 residues long.

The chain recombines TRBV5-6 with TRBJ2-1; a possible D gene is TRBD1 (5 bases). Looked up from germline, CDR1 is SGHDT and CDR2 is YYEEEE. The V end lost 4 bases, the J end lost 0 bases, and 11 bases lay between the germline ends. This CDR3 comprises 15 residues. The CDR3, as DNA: TGTGCCAGCAGCCCCCTCCAGGGCTCCTACAATGAGCAGTTCTTC. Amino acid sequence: CASSPLQGSYNEQFF.

CDR3 DNA sequence: TGTGCCAGCAGCCAAATGGCCTACTATGGCTACACCTTC. Translation: CASSQMAYYGYTF. The chain carries TRBV14 and TRBJ1-2; D unresolved. CDR1 and CDR2 (germline): SGHDN, FVKESK. Trimming left V 2 bases short and J 3 bases short, with 7 bases between. The CDR3 runs to 13 residues.